Below are 5 T cell receptor beta chains sequenced from a single sample in a study of blood T cells in healthy people across ages. Primed by a sample-barcoded 5' primer and a J-beta primer mix, a second PCR proceeded for roughly 6 to 12 cycles. TCRdb fed the 5' RACE reads into MiXCR, producing one record per CDR3 protein. The sample has around 900,000 distinct CDR3 sequences, roughly half seen once. Sequenced material: blood. The source of these receptors is a woman aged 55 to 70 in good health.

The chain couples TRBV9 to TRBJ1-2; no reliable D call. This CDR3 comprises 15 residues. Germline loops: CDR1 SGDLS, CDR2 YYNGEE. V was pared by 4 bases and J by 4 bases, with 17 bases between. The CDR3: CASSPTTRDSYGYTF. In DNA form, the CDR3 reads TGTGCCAGCAGCCCCACCACTAGGGATAGCTATGGCTACACCTTC. The whole variable domain, remainder taken from reference TRBV9 and TRBJ1-2, is DSGVTQTPKHLITATGQRVTLRCSPRSGDLSVYWYQQSLDQGLQFLIQYYNGEERAKGNILERFSAQQFPDLHSELNLSSLELGDSALYFCASSPTTRDSYGYTFGSGTRLTVV.

Notes on this clonotype: The junction and the germline gene differ at one end; a read error may be behind it. The genes are TRBV12-3 or TRBV12-4 and TRBJ2-1; no reliable D call. This CDR3 is 13 amino acids long. The CDR3 coding sequence is TGTGCCAGCACGCCCGGTATCTACAGTGAGCAGTTCTTC. It translates to CASTPGIYSEQFF.

This clonotype was detected only a few times. This chain joins TRBV5-1 and TRBJ2-7; perhaps D is TRBD1 or TRBD2 (5 bases each). The CDR3 sequence is 15 residues long. Trimming took off 3 bases at V and 1 base at J, with 14 bases between the two ends. Looked up from germline, CDR1 is SGHRS and CDR2 is YFSETQ. The CDR3 here is CASSSVRGGSYEQYF. In nucleotides, the CDR3 is TGCGCCAGCAGCTCGGTCCGGGGCGGATCCTACGAGCAGTACTTC. Based on the CDR3 plus reference TRBV5-1 and TRBJ2-7, the full variable domain is KAGVTQTPRYLIKTRGQQVTLSCSPISGHRSVSWYQQTPGQGLQFLFEYFSETQRNKGNFPGRFSGRQFSNSRSEMNVSTLELGDSALYLCASSSVRGGSYEQYFGPGTRLTVT.

This clonotype was observed a handful of times. V gene TRBV10-3 combines with J gene TRBJ1-2; D is perhaps TRBD1 (5 bases). The V and J ends lost 0 bases and 7 bases respectively, with 12 bases between them. CDR3 size: 14 residues. Germline CDR1 is ENHRY and CDR2 is SYGVKD. CDR3 residues: CAISESGQTVGYTF. For the CDR3, the DNA is TGTGCCATCAGTGAGTCAGGGCAGACAGTTGGCTACACCTTC.

This chain joins TRBV2 and TRBJ1-5; tentative D call: TRBD1 (5 bases). The CDR3 length is 14 residues. Trimming left V 4 bases short and J 4 bases short, with 11 bases between. Germline-derived CDR1 and CDR2 are SNHLY and FYNNEI. CDR3 region: CASSGAGPNQPQHF. CDR3 DNA sequence: TGTGCCAGCAGTGGGGCAGGGCCTAATCAGCCCCAGCATTTT.